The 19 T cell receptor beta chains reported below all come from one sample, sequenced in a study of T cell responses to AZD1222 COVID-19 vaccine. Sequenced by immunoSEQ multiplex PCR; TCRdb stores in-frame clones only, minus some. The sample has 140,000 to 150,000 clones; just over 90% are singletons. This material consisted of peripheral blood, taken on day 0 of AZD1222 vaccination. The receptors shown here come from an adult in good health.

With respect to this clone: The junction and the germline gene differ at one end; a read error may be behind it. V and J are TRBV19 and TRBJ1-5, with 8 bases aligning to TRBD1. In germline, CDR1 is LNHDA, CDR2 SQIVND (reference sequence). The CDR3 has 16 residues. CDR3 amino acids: CASSKTPGQVNQPQHF. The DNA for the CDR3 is TGTGCCAGTAGTAAAACGCCGGGACAGGTTAATCAACCCCAGCATTTT.

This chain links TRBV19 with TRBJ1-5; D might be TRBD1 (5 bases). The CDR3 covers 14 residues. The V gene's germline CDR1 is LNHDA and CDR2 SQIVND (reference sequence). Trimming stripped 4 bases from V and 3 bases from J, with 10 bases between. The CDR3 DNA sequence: TGTGCCAGTAGTAAACAGGACATCAATCAGCCCCAGCATTTT. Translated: CASSKQDINQPQHF.

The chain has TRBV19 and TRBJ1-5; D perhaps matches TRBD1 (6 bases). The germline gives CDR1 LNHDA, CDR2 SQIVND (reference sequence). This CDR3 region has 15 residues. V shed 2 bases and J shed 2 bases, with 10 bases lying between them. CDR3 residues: CASSIKRGGNQPQHF. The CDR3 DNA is TGTGCCAGTAGTATAAAAAGGGGGGGCAATCAGCCCCAGCATTTT.

CDR3 coding DNA: TGTGCCAGCAGTCTAGGGACAGGGCGAGCTTTCTTT. Translation gives CASSLGTGRAFF. V and J are TRBV5-4 and TRBJ1-1; TRBD1 agrees at 9 bases. The V gene's germline CDR1 is SGHNT and CDR2 YYREEE (reference sequence). The J segment lost 10 bases and the V segment lost 5 bases, leaving 6 bases of the junction unmatched. The CDR3 consists of 12 residues.

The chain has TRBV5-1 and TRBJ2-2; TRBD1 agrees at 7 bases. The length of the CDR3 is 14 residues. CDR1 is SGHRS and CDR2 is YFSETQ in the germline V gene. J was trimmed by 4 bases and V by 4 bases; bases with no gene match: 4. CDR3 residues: CASSPRDSTGELFF. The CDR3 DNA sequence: TGCGCCAGCAGCCCTCGGGACAGCACCGGGGAGCTGTTTTTT.

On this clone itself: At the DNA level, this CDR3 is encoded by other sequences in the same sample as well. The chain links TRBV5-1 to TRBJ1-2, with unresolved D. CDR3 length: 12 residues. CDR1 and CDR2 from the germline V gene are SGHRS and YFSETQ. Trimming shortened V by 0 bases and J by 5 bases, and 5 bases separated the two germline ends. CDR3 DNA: TGCGCCAGCAGCTTGGCGGGATATGGCTACACCTTC. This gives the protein CASSLAGYGYTF.

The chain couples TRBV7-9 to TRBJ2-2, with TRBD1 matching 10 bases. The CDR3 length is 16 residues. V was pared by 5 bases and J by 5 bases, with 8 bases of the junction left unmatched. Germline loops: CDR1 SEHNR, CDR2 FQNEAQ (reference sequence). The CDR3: CASSKTGTGETGELFF. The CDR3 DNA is TGTGCCAGCAGCAAAACCGGGACAGGGGAGACCGGGGAGCTGTTTTTT. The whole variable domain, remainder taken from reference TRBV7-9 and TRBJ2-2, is DTGVSQNPRHKITKRGQNVTFRCDPISEHNRLYWYRQTLGQGPEFLTYFQNEAQLEKSRLLSDRFSAERPKGSFSTLEIQRTEQGDSAMYLCASSKTGTGETGELFFGEGSRLTVL.

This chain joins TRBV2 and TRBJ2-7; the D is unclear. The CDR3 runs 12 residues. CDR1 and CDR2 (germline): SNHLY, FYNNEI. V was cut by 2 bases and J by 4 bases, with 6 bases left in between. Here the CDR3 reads CASSESRYEQYF. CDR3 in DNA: TGTGCCAGCAGTGAAAGCCGGTACGAGCAGTACTTC.

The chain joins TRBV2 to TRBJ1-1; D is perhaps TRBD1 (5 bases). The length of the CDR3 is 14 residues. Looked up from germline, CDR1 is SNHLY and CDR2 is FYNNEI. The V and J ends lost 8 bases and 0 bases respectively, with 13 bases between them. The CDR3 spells CASQSKTVNTEAFF. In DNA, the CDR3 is TGTGCCAGCCAAAGTAAGACAGTGAACACTGAAGCTTTCTTT.

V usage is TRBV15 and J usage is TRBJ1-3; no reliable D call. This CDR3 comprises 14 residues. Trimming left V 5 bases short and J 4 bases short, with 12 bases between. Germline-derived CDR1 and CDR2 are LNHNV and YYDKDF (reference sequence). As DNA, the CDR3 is TGTGCCACCAGCGCCCCCGCGGGCGGAAACACCATATATTTT. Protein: CATSAPAGGNTIYF.

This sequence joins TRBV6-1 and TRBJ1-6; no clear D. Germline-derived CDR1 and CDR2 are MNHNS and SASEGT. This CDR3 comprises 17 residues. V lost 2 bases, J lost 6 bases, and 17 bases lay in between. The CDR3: CASSEMVLIEINSPLHF. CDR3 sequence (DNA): TGTGCCAGCAGTGAAATGGTACTCATAGAGATTAATTCACCCCTCCACTTT.

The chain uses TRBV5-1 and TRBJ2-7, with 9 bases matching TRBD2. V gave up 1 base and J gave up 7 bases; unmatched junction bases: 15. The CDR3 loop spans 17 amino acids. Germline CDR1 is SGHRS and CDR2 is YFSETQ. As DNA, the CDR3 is TGCGCCAGCAGCTTGAATGGTCTAGCGGGGTCCATGGGGGAGCAGTACTTC. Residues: CASSLNGLAGSMGEQYF.

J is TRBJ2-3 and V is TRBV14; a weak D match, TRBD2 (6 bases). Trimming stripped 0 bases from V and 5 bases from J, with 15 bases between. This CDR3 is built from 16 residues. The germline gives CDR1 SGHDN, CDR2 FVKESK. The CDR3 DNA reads TGTGCCAGCAGCCAAGAATATTTAAGGGGAGGAGATACGCAGTATTTT. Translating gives CASSQEYLRGGDTQYF.

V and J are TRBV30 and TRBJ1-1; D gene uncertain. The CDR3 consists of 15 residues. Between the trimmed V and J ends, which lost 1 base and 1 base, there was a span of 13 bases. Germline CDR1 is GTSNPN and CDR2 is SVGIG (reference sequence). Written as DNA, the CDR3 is TGTGCCTGGAGTGACCCGGGGAGGAGGAACACTGAAGCTTTCTTT. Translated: CAWSDPGRRNTEAFF.

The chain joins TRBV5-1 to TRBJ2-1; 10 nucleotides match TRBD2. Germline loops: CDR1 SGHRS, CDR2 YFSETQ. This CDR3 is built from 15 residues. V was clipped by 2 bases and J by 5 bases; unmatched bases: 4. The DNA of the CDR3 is TGCGCCAGCAGCTTACGGACTAGCGGAAACAATGAGCAGTTCTTC. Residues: CASSLRTSGNNEQFF.

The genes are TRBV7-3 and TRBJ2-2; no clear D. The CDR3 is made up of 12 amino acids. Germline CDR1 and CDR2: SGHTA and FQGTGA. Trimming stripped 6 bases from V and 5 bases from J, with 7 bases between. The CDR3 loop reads CASRRHTGELFF. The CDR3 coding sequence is TGTGCCAGCAGGAGGCATACCGGGGAGCTGTTTTTT.

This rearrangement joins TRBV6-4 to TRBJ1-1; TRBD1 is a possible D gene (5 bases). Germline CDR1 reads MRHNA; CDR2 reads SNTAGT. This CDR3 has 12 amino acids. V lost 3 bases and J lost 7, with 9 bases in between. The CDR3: CASSDGGSEAFF. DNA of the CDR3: TGTGCCAGCAGTGATGGGGGGAGTGAAGCTTTCTTT.

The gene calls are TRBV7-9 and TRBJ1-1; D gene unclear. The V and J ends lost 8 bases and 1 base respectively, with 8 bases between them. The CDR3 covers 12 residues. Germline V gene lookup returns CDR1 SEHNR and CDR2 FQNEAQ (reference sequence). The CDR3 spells CASRHPNTEAFF. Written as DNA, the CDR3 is TGTGCCAGCCGACACCCGAACACTGAAGCTTTCTTT.

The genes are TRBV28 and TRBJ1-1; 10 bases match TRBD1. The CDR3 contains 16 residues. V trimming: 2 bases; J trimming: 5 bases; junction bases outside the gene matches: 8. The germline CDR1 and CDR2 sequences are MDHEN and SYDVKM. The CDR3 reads CASSLMYGTGDTEAFF. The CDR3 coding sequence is TGTGCCAGCAGTTTAATGTATGGGACAGGGGATACTGAAGCTTTCTTT.